The 7 T cell receptor beta chains given below trace back to one sample, sequenced in a study of T cell repertoires in cytomegalovirus infection. Which antigens these TCRs recognize remains unknown. MiXCR, run by TCRdb on the reads, gives a single entry per CDR3 protein. The table lists 750,000 to 950,000 distinct CDR3 sequences, almost 30% of them singletons. The sequenced sample was cultured CD8+ T cells from PBMCs, obtained from culture after CMV antigen stimulation. The receptor source for this set is a human donor in good health (CMV status not recorded). Some clones in this sample may be carry-over from other donors' samples.

This rearrangement joins TRBV27 to TRBJ2-7, with D unclear. Germline CDR1 is MNHEY and CDR2 is SMNVEV (reference sequence). The V end was cut by 5 bases, the J end by 0 bases, with 14 bases between. The CDR3 consists of 15 residues. CDR3 protein: CASSLGYGDSYEQYF. The CDR3 bases are TGTGCCAGCAGTCTCGGTTACGGTGACTCCTACGAGCAGTACTTC.

The rearrangement uses TRBV28 and TRBJ2-5; the D gene could be TRBD1 or TRBD2 (5 bases each). This CDR3 spans 16 amino acids. Trimming took off 6 bases at V and 3 bases at J, with 20 bases between the two ends. The germline CDR1 and CDR2 sequences are MDHEN and SYDVKM. The CDR3 reads CASSHTSWGREETQYF. The CDR3 DNA reads as TGTGCCAGCAGCCATACCTCGTGGGGGAGAGAAGAGACCCAGTACTTC.

This clonotype turned up a few times. This chain links TRBV7-9 with TRBJ1-3, with a tentative D call TRBD1 (6 bases). This CDR3 region has 17 residues. Germline V CDR1 and CDR2: SEHNR, FQNEAQ (reference sequence). Trimming left V 4 bases short and J 4 bases short, with 20 bases between. CDR3 in amino acids: CASSSNSEQGFGNTIYF. The DNA of the CDR3 is TGTGCCAGCAGCTCCAATTCAGAACAGGGCTTCGGAAACACCATATATTTT.

This clonotype was picked up a small number of times. J is TRBJ1-6 and V is TRBV7-9; maybe TRBD1 (5 bases). The ends were cut back, 6 bases at V and 6 bases at J, with 12 bases in the middle. Looked up from germline, CDR1 is SEHNR and CDR2 is FQNEAQ (reference sequence). The CDR3 spans 14 residues. Here the CDR3 reads CASRGTVLNSPLHF. The CDR3 nucleotides are TGTGCCAGCAGGGGGACGGTACTTAATTCACCCCTCCACTTT.

This chain links TRBV5-1 with TRBJ2-7, with D tentatively TRBD1 (6 bases). Germline loops: CDR1 SGHRS, CDR2 YFSETQ. Trimming stripped 1 base from V and 2 bases from J, with 10 bases between. The CDR3 spans 14 residues. The CDR3 is CASSLYTGTYEQYF. CDR3 DNA sequence: TGCGCCAGCAGCTTGTATACAGGGACCTACGAGCAGTACTTC.

This clonotype was counted a few times. The rearrangement joins TRBV7-6 to TRBJ1-1, with TRBD1 matching 7 bases. V trimming: 5 bases; J trimming: 0 bases; junction bases outside the gene matches: 6. The CDR3 consists of 15 residues. Per germline, CDR1 SGHVS and CDR2 FNYEAQ. The CDR3 DNA is TGTGCCAGCAGCCCTCAACAGGGGATGAACACTGAAGCTTTCTTT. As protein: CASSPQQGMNTEAFF.

This clonotype has ten or more counts. The chain employs TRBV7-2 and TRBJ2-7, with 13 positions matching TRBD2. CDR1 and CDR2 from the germline V gene are SGHTA and FQGNSA. The ends lost 1 base at V and 5 bases at J; junction bases unmatched: 8. The CDR3 has 17 amino acids. The CDR3 is CASSLVGLAGKRHEQYF. In DNA, the CDR3 is TGTGCCAGCAGCTTAGTGGGACTAGCGGGGAAACGACACGAGCAGTACTTC.